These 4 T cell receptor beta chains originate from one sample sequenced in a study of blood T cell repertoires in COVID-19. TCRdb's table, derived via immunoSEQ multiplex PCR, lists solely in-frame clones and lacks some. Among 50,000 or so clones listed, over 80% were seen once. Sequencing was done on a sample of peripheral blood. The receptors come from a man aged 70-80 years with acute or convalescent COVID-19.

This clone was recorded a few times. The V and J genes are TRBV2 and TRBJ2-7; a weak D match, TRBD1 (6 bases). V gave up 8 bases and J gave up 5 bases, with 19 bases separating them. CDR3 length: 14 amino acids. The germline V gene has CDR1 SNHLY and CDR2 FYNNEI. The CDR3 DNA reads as TGTGCCAGCGGGGAACGGGACACCCTTGACGAGCAGTACTTC. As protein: CASGERDTLDEQYF.

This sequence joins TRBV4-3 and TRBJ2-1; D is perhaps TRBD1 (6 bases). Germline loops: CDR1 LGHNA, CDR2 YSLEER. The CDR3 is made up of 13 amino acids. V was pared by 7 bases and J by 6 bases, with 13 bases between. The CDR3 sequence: CASTSARGNEQFF. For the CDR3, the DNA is TGCGCCAGCACCTCAGCCAGGGGCAATGAGCAGTTCTTC.

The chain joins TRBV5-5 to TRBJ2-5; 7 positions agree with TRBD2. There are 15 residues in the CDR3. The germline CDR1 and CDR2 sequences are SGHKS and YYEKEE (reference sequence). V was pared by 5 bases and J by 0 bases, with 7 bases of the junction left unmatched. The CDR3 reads CASSSPAGDQETQYF. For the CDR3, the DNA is TGTGCCAGCAGTTCTCCGGCGGGGGACCAAGAGACCCAGTACTTC. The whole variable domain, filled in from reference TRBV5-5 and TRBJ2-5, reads DAGVTQSPTHLIKTRGQQVTLRCSPISGHKSVSWYQQVLGQGPQFIFQYYEKEERGRGNFPDRFSARQFPNYSSELNVNALLLGDSALYLCASSSPAGDQETQYFGPGTRLLVL.

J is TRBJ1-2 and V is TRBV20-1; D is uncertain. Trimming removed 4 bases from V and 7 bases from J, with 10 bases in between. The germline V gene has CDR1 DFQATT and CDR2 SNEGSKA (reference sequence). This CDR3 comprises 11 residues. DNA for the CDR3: TGCAGTGCTACGAGCCTCGTTGGCTACACCTTC. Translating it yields CSATSLVGYTF.